This TCR beta chain is drawn from a study of control samples from healthy donors and cancer patients (TCRdb year 2020). Libraries were constructed by the immunoSEQ multiplex PCR assay. TCRdb obtained this table from immuneACCESS and retained in-frame rearrangements with V and J assigned. These tables miss some clones; where compared with another copy, unresolved V genes account for less than half of the shortfall, and the remainder is unexplained. In this sample the table shows around 110,000 clones, 80% to 90% of which occur a single time. Around 1.1% of the sample comes from the top ten. For this clone: It lacks a known antigen. Base qualities are not at hand, and no much larger clone is one base apart.

The sample consisted of PBMCs. The clonotype originates from a woman in her 50s with colorectal cancer.

The DNA sequence reads TGTGCCATCAGTGACCCCCAGGGACCCTACGAGCAGTACTTC. Translated, it reads CAISDPQGPYEQYF. The chain joins TRBV10-3 to TRBJ2-7; the D call is tentative, TRBD1 or TRBD2, as each matches 5 bases. The CDR3, from cysteine to phenylalanine, totals 14 residues. The read is trimmed to its CDR3 DNA, 42 bases read in frame from base 1. V and J lose 3 bases and 2 bases, and a span of 11 bases separates them. From a lookup of the germline V gene, CDR1 and CDR2 are ENHRY and SYGVKD.